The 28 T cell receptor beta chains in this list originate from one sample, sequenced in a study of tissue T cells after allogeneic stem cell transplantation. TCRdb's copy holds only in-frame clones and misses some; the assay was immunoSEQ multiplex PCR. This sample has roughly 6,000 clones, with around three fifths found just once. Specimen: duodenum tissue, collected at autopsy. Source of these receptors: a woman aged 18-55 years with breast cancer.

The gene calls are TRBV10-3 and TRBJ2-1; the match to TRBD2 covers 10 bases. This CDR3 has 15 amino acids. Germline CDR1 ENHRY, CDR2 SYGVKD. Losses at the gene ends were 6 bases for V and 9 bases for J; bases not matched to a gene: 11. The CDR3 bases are TGTGCCATCAGGGAAAGCGGGAGGGCTGTCGGTGAGCAGTTCTTC. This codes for CAIRESGRAVGEQFF.

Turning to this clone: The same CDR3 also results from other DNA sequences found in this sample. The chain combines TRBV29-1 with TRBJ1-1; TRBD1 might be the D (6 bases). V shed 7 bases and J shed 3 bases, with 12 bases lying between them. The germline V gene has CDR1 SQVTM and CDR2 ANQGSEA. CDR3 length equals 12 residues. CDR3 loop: CSAVTGDTEAFF. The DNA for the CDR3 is TGCAGCGCCGTGACAGGTGACACTGAAGCTTTCTTT.

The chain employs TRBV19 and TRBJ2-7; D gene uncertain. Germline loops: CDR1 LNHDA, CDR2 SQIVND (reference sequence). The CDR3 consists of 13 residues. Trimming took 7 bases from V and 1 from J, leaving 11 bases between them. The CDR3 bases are TGTGCCAGTAACCTTTCGGATTCCTACGAGCAGTACTTC. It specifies CASNLSDSYEQYF.

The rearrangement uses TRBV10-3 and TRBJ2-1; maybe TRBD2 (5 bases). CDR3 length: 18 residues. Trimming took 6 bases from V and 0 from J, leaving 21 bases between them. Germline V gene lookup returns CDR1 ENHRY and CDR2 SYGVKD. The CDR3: CAIRPDTFTGSSYNEQFF. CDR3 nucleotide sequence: TGTGCCATCAGGCCTGATACTTTTACGGGGAGCTCCTACAATGAGCAGTTCTTC.

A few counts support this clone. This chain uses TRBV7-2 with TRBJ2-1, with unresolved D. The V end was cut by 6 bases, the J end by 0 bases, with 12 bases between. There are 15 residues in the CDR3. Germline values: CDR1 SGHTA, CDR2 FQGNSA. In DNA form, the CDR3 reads TGTGCCAGCAGTTCCGTACTCCCCTCCTACAATGAGCAGTTCTTC. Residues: CASSSVLPSYNEQFF.

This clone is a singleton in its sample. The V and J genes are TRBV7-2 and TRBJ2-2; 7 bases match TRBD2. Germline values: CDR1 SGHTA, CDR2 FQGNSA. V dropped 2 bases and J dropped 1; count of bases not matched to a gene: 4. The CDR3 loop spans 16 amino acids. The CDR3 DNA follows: TGTGCCAGCAGCTTAAACCCGGGAGGGAACACCGGGGAGCTGTTTTTT. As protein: CASSLNPGGNTGELFF.

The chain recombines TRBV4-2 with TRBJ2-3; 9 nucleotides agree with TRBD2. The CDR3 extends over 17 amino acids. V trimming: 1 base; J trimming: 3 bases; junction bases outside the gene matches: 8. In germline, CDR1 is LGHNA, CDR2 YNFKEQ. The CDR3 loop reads CASSQGSAGGRTDTQYF. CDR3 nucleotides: TGTGCCAGCAGCCAAGGGTCAGCGGGAGGCCGGACAGATACGCAGTATTTT.

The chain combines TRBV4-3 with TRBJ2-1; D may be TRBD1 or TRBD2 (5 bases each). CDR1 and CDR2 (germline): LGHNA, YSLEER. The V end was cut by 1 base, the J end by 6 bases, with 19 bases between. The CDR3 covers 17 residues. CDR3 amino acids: CASSQVEGLGPPNEQFF. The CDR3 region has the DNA TGCGCCAGCAGCCAAGTTGAGGGGTTAGGGCCACCCAATGAGCAGTTCTTC.

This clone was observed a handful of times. CDR3 loop: CASSYVQGYEQYF. CDR3 DNA sequence: TGTGCCAGCAGTTATGTCCAGGGATACGAGCAGTACTTC. V and J are TRBV6-2 or TRBV6-3 and TRBJ2-7; D perhaps matches TRBD1 (5 bases). V was cut by 3 bases and J by 4 bases, with 10 bases left in between. The CDR3 totals 13 residues. CDR1 and CDR2 from the germline V gene are MNHEY and SVGEGT.

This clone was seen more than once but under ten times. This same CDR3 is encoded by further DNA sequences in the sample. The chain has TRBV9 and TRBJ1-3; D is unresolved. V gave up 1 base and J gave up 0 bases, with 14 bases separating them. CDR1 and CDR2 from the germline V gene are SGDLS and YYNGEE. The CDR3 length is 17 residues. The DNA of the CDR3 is TGTGCCAGCAGCGTATCTGGGCCTGGGAGCTCTGGAAACACCATATATTTT. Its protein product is CASSVSGPGSSGNTIYF.

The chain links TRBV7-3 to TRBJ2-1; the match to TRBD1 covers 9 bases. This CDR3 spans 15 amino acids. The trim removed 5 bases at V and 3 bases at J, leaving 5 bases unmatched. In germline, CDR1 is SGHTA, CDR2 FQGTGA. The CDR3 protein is CASSMGQGDYNEQFF. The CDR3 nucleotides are TGTGCCAGCAGCATGGGACAGGGAGACTACAATGAGCAGTTCTTC.

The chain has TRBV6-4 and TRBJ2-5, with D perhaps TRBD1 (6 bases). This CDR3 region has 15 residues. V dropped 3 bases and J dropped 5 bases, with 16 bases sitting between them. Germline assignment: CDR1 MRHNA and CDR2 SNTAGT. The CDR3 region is CASSEGRFRGETQYF. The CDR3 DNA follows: TGTGCCAGCAGTGAGGGGCGTTTTAGGGGGGAGACCCAGTACTTC.

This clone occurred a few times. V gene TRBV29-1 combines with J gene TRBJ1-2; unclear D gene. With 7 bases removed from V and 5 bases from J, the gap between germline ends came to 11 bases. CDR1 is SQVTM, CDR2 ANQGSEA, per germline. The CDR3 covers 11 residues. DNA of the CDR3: TGCAGCGGGGGAGAGGGTTATGGCTACACCTTC. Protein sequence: CSGGEGYGYTF.

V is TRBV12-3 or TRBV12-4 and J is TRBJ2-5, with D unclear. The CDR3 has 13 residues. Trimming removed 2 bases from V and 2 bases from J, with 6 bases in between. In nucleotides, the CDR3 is TGTGCCAGCAGTTTAAATAGGCAAGAGACCCAGTACTTC. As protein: CASSLNRQETQYF.

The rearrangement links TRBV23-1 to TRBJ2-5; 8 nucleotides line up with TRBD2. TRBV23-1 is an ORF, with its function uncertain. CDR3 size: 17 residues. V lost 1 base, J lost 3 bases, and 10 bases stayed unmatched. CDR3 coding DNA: TGCGCCAGCAGTCAATTCCATAGCGGGAAAGGGAAAGAGACCCAGTACTTC. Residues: CASSQFHSGKGKETQYF.

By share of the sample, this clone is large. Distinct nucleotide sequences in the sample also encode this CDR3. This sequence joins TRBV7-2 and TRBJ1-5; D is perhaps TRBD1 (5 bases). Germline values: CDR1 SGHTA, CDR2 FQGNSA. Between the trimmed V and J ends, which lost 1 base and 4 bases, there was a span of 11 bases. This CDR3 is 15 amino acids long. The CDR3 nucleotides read TGTGCCAGCAGCTTAGATGTGTCAGGGAATCAGCCCCAGCATTTT. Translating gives CASSLDVSGNQPQHF. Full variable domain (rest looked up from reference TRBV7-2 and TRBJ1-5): GAGVSQSPSNKVTEKGKDVELRCDPISGHTALYWYRQSLGQGLEFLIYFQGNSAPDKSGLPSDRFSAERTGGSVSTLTIQRTQQEDSAVYLCASSLDVSGNQPQHFGDGTRLSIL.

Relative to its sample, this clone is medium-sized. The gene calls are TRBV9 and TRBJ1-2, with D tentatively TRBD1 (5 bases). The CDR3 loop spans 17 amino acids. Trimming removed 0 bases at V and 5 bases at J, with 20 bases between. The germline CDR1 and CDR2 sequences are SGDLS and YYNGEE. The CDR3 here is CASSVAVGRAGSYGYTF. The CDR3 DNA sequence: TGTGCCAGCAGCGTAGCTGTGGGTCGGGCAGGGAGTTATGGCTACACCTTC. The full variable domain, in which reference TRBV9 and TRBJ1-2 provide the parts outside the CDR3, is DSGVTQTPKHLITATGQRVTLRCSPRSGDLSVYWYQQSLDQGLQFLIQYYNGEERAKGNILERFSAQQFPDLHSELNLSSLELGDSALYFCASSVAVGRAGSYGYTFGSGTRLTVV.

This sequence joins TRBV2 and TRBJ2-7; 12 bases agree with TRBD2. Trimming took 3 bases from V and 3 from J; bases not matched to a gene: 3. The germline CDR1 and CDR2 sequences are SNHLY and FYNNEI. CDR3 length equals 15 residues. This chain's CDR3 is CASSDRTSGIYEQYF. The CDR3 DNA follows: TGTGCCAGCAGTGATAGGACTAGCGGGATCTACGAGCAGTACTTC.

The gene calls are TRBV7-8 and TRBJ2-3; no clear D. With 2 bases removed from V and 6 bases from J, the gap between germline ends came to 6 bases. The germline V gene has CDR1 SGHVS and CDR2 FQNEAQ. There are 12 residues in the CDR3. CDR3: CASSLTGDTQYF. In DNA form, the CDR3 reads TGTGCCAGCAGCTTAACCGGGGATACGCAGTATTTT.

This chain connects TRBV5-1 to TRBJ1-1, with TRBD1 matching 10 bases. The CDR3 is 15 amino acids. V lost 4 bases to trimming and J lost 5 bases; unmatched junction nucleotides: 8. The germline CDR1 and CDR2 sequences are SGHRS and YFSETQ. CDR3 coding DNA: TGCGCCAGCAGCACTTCCGGGACAGGGGTTACTGAAGCTTTCTTT. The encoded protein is CASSTSGTGVTEAFF.

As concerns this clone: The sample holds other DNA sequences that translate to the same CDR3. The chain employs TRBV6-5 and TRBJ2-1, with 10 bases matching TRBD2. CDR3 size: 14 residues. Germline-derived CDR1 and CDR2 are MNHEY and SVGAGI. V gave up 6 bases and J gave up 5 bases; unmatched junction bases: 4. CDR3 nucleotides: TGTGCCAGCAGATGGACTAGCGGAAACAATGAGCAGTTCTTC. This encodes CASRWTSGNNEQFF.

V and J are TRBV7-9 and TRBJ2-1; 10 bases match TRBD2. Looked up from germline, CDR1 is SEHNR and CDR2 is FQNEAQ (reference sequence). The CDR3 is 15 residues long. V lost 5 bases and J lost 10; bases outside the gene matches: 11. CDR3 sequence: CASSNGLADLWEQFF. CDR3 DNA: TGTGCCAGCAGCAACGGACTAGCGGACCTTTGGGAGCAGTTCTTC.

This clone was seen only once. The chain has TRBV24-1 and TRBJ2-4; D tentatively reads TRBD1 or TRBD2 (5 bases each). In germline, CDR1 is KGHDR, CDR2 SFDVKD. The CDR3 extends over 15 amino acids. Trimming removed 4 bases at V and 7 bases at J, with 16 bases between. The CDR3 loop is CATSDNPGTGNIQYF. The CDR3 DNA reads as TGTGCCACCAGTGACAATCCCGGGACGGGGAACATTCAGTACTTC.

CDR3 protein: CASSLDRDTYYEQYF. The CDR3, as DNA: TGTGCCAGCAGTTTAGACCGGGACACGTACTACGAGCAGTACTTC. The chain joins TRBV28 to TRBJ2-7; a possible D gene is TRBD1 (6 bases). Germline-derived CDR1 and CDR2 are MDHEN and SYDVKM. This CDR3 contains 15 residues. Trimming left V 2 bases short and J 3 bases short, with 14 bases between.

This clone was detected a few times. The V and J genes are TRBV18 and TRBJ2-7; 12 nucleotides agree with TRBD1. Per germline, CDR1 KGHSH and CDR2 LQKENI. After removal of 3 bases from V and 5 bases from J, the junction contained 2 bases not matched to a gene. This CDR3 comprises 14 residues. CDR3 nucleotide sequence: TGTGCCAGCTCACCCGGGACAGGGGGCGACGAGCAGTACTTC. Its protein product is CASSPGTGGDEQYF.

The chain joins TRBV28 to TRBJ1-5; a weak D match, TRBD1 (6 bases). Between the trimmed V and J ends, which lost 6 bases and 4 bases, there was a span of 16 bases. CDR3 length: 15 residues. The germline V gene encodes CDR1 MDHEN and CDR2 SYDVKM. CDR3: CASSRIGTSNQPQHF. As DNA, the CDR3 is TGTGCCAGCAGCAGGATCGGGACATCGAATCAGCCCCAGCATTTT.

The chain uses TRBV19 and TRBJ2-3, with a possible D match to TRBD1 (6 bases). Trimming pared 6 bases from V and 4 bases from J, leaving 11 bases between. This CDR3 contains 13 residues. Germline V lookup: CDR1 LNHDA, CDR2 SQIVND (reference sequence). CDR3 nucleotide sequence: TGTGCCAGTAGCTTACAGGGTTCAGATACGCAGTATTTT. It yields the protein CASSLQGSDTQYF.

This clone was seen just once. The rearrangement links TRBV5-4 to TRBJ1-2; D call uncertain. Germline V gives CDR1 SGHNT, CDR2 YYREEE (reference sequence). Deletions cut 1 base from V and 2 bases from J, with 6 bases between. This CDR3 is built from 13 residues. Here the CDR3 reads CASSLPVNYGYTF. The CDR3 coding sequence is TGTGCCAGCAGCTTGCCTGTGAACTATGGCTACACCTTC.